This section outlines one TCR beta chain sequence together with its context. Germline V lookup: CDR1 LGHNA, CDR2 YNFKEQ. The CDR3 length is 14 residues. V lost 5 bases and J 5 bases, leaving 15 bases between the germline ends. This sample stems from a study of blood T cell repertoires in COVID-19. Looking at the study overall: Some COVID-19 samples were acute and others convalescent; all came from the United States, Italy and Spain. The cDNA or gDNA used as material had been derived from T cells, B-cell-depleted T cells, or PBMCs.

How the authors handled the data: Estimated nucleated cell counts came from reference gene primer amplification. The method was immunoSEQ multiplex PCR; TCRdb's version includes in-frame clones alone and lacks a portion of them. That table furnishes V, J and clone size, whereas the DNA furnished D and trimming. The table has some 96,000 clones, 85% seen once; the top ten hold 13%. The origin of this receptor is a man aged 45-65 years with active or convalescent COVID-19. Sequenced input: peripheral blood. The gene calls are TRBV4-2 and TRBJ2-5, with D possibly being TRBD1 (6 bases). The CDR3 protein is CASSLQGPRETQYF. DNA of the CDR3: TGTGCCAGCAGCTTACAGGGCCCGAGGGAGACCCAGTACTTC.